The TCR beta chain under discussion was sequenced for a study of read filtering for tumor transcriptome and immune sequencing. Study-level information: Mean patient age was about 66 years, range roughly 45 to 85; around 17 male, over twelve female.

At the time of active disease, bone marrow was collected from every patient. The table lists this clonotype with a few counts. Antigen: not known. General observations from the study: Compared with RNA-seq, IR-seq gave much higher clonotype depth and reliability.

This library used around 400 ng RNA and molecular barcoded adaptors spanning alpha/delta and beta/gamma chains. Using its own MiXCR run on the reads, TCRdb lists one record per CDR3 protein. The sample has about 39,000 distinct CDR3 sequences; 13% to 15% are singletons. The specimen was a population of CD138-negative cells sorted from bone marrow. The receptor's source is a donor at least 40 years old with multiple myeloma.

The CDR3 nucleotides are TGCAGCGTTCCCGGACTAGCGGGGTACAATGAGCAGTTCTTC. Protein product: CSVPGLAGYNEQFF. The chain uses TRBV29-1 and TRBJ2-1, with 12 positions matching TRBD2. J was trimmed by 4 bases and V by 5 bases; bases with no gene match: 3. Germline V gene sequence: CDR1 SQVTM, CDR2 ANQGSEA. This CDR3 contains 14 residues.